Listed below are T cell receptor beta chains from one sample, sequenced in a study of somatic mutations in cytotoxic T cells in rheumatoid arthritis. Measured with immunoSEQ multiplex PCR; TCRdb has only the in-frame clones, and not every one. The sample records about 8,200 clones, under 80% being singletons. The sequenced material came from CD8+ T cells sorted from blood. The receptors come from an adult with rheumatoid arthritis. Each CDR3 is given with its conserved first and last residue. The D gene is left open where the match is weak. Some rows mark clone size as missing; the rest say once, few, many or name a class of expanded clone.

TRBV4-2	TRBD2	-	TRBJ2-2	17	TGTGCCAGCAGCCGCCCGGGAGCGGGAGGCCCGGCCGGGGAGCTGTTTTTT	CASSRPGAGGPAGELFF
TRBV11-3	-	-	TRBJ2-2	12	TGTGCCAGCAGCTTAGATGCTGGGGAGCTGTTTTTT	CASSLDAGELFF
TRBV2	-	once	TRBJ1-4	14	TGTGCCAGCAGTGATGGGTTCAAGGCTGAAAAACTGTTTTTT	CASSDGFKAEKLFF
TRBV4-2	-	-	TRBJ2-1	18	TGTGCCAGCAGCCAACCCCCCGTGGGGCAAAGCTCCTACAATGAGCAGTTCTTC	CASSQPPVGQSSYNEQFF
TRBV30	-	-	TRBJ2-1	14	TGTGCCTGGAGTCCAGGGGATTTCTACAATGAGCAGTTCTTC	CAWSPGDFYNEQFF
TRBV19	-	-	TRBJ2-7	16	TGTGCCAGTAGTACCCCTCTTGGCAGGGGCGACTACGAGCAGTACTTC	CASSTPLGRGDYEQYF
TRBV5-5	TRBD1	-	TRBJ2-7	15	TGTGCCAGCAGCGGGAGGGGACAGGGGGCTGCCGAGCAGTACTTC	CASSGRGQGAAEQYF
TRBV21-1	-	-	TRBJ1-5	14	TGTGCCAGCAGCAAATCAAGCTTCAATCAGCCCCAGCATTTT	CASSKSSFNQPQHF
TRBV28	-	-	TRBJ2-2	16	TGTGCCAGCAGTTTGGTCGGCCCTTCGAACACCGGGGAGCTGTTTTTT	CASSLVGPSNTGELFF
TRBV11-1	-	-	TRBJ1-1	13	TGTGCCAGCAGCTTCGGGGCGGACACTGAAGCTTTCTTT	CASSFGADTEAFF
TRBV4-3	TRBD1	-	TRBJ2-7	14	TGCGCCAGCAGCCTTTGGACAGGGCGGGACGAGCAGTACTTC	CASSLWTGRDEQYF
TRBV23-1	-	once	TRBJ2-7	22	TGCGCCAGCAGTCAATCGGGGCAAACTAAAAAAGTAAGGAGAGAAGGCTCCTACGAGCAGTACTTC	CASSQSGQTKKVRREGSYEQYF
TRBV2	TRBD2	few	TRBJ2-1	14	TGTGCCAGCAGTGTCCGGACTAGTAACAATGAGCAGTTCTTC	CASSVRTSNNEQFF
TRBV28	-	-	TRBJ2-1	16	TGTGCCAGCAGTAAGAACTCGCGCCTTAGAGGCAATGAGCAGTTCTTC	CASSKNSRLRGNEQFF
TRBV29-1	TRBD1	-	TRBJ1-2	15	TGCAGCATTGAGTCCGATACAGGGGGCGCAGAGGGCTACACCTTC	CSIESDTGGAEGYTF
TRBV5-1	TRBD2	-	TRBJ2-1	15	TGCGCCAGCAGCTTGGCCGGGACTAGCCTCAATGAGCAGTTCTTC	CASSLAGTSLNEQFF
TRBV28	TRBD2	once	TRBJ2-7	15	TGTGCCAGCAGTTTACGCGGGGGGCGTCTCTACGAGCAGTACTTC	CASSLRGGRLYEQYF
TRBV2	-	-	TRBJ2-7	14	TGTGCCAGCAGTTACGGGGGGCCTAACCGCGAGCAGTACTTC	CASSYGGPNREQYF
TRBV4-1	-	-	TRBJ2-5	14	TGCGCCAGCAGCCAAGAAGTAGGGAGGGAGACCCAGTACTTC	CASSQEVGRETQYF
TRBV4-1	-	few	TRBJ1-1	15	TGCGCCAGCAGCTTGAGGCAGGGGCCGAACACTGAAGCTTTCTTT	CASSLRQGPNTEAFF
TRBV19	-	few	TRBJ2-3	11	TGTGCCAGTAGTATAGGGGGTAGCTGGGTTTTT	CASSIGGSWVF
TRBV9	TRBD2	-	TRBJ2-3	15	TGTGCCAGCAGCCCCACTAGCGGGACAGGTGATACGCAGTATTTT	CASSPTSGTGDTQYF
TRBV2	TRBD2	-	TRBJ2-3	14	TGTGCCAGCAGACCGGGACTAGTAGCAGATACGCAGTATTTT	CASRPGLVADTQYF
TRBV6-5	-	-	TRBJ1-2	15	TGTGCCAGCAGTTACTCTTTAACGGATTCTGTCGGCTACACCTTC	CASSYSLTDSVGYTF
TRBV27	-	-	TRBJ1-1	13	TGTGCCAGCAGTCCCAAAAGACAGGCGGGGGCTTTCTTT	CASSPKRQAGAFF
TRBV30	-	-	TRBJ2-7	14	TGTGCCTGGACCAACTATTATAGCTCCTACGAGCAGTACTTC	CAWTNYYSSYEQYF
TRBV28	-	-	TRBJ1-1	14	TGTGCCAGCAGAGCCTCAGGGGTGGGAACTGAAGCTTTCTTT	CASRASGVGTEAFF
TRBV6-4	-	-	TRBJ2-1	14	TGTGCCAGCAGGCAGGGGGGCGATGGGGATGAGCAGTTCTTC	CASRQGGDGDEQFF
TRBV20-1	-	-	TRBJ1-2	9	TGCAGTGCAAGGGGCGGCTACACCTTC	CSARGGYTF
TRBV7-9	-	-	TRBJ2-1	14	TGTGCCAGCAGCTTAGGCGGCTCCTACAATGAGCAGTTCTTC	CASSLGGSYNEQFF
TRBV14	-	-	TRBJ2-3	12	TGTGCCAGCAGCCTAGGTCTCGGGACGCAGTATTTT	CASSLGLGTQYF